A single TCR beta chain is shown here with its context. Other DNA sequences of this sample code for an identical CDR3. The source of the sample is a study of beta chain features in type 1 diabetes. As every portion of the isolated RNA was reverse transcribed, the sequencing read expressed TCRB transcripts. Repertoires were generated with immunoSEQ multiplex PCR, while TCRdb's copy carries only in-frame clones and drops some. This sample has about 930,000 clones; roughly 15% occur once, and the top ten carry 0.023%. The source is a woman aged 18-29 years in good health. The sequenced sample was naive CD4+ T cells from blood.

CDR3 nucleotides: TGTGCCAGCAGCTTAGGGGCAGGGATGAACACTGAAGCTTTCTTT. Protein product: CASSLGAGMNTEAFF. This chain connects TRBV7-2 to TRBJ1-1; D may be TRBD1 (5 bases). V was shortened by 1 base and J by 0 bases, with 9 bases between the two germline ends. This CDR3 is 15 amino acids long. Germline V lookup: CDR1 SGHTA, CDR2 FQGNSA. Variable domain in full (rest from reference TRBV7-2 and TRBJ1-1): GAGVSQSPSNKVTEKGKDVELRCDPISGHTALYWYRQSLGQGLEFLIYFQGNSAPDKSGLPSDRFSAERTGGSVSTLTIQRTQQEDSAVYLCASSLGAGMNTEAFFGQGTRLTVV.